This T cell receptor (beta chain) was sequenced for a study of sequential checkpoint blockade in melanoma. V was trimmed by 6 bases and J by 7 bases, leaving 32 bases between them. The CDR3 extends over 19 amino acids. From germline, CDR1 is SGHVS and CDR2 FNYEAQ. This clone occurred a few times. The sample's treatment: randomized to nivolumab then ipilimumab (arm A) or the reverse (arm B). TCRdb's copy holds only in-frame clones and misses some; the assay was immunoSEQ multiplex PCR. This table has roughly 20,000 clones, approximately 26% appearing once. The V call is TRBV7-6, the J call TRBJ2-3; TRBD2 is a possible D gene (6 bases). This sample comprised tumor tissue (inferred from file names), obtained from a patient given nivolumab and ipilimumab in sequence. The receptor's source is a human donor with melanoma. The CDR3 sequence: CASSSPASSLTARGNTQYF. The CDR3 DNA reads as TGTGCCAGCAGTTCACCGGCATCTAGCCTGACTGCCCGGGGGAATACGCAGTATTTT.